The 19 T cell receptor beta chains presented below share a single source sample, sequenced in a study of early T cells in non-severe SARS-CoV-2 infection. Using its own MiXCR run on the 5' RACE reads, TCRdb lists one record per CDR3 protein. This sample carries 50,000 to 70,000 distinct CDR3 sequences, about 12% of them seen once, and the ten largest clones take around 1.4%. The material sequenced was whole blood. These receptors all stem from an adult who was a healthcare worker with PCR-confirmed SARS-CoV-2 infection or an uninfected control (not recorded which).

This clonotype showed up just a few times. The CDR3 is CASSHNLGGNQPQHF. CDR3 nucleotides: TGCGCCAGCAGCCACAACTTGGGCGGCAATCAGCCCCAGCATTTT. The V and J genes are TRBV4-1 and TRBJ1-5; D not certain. Germline loops: CDR1 MGHRA, CDR2 YSYEKL. The V end lost 3 bases, the J end lost 2 bases, and 11 bases lay between the germline ends. The CDR3 sequence is 15 residues long.

This clonotype was detected ten times or more. The chain links TRBV20-1 to TRBJ2-1; the D is unclear. Germline V gene lookup returns CDR1 DFQATT and CDR2 SNEGSKA (reference sequence). V was cut by 2 bases and J by 7 bases, with 21 bases left in between. This CDR3 is 16 amino acids long. This chain's CDR3 is CSARPYPVTAGNEQFF. Here the CDR3 DNA reads TGCAGTGCTAGACCATACCCGGTTACCGCCGGTAATGAGCAGTTCTTC.

This clonotype showed up many times. This sequence joins TRBV2 and TRBJ1-4, with 7 bases fitting TRBD1. The CDR3 spans 14 residues. After removal of 4 bases from V and 4 bases from J, the junction contained 3 bases not matched to a gene. Per germline, CDR1 SNHLY and CDR2 FYNNEI. DNA for the CDR3: TGTGCCAGCAGTGGACAGGGCCTTAATGAAAAACTGTTTTTT. Translating it yields CASSGQGLNEKLFF.

This clonotype has a handful of counts. The chain couples TRBV24-1 to TRBJ2-5; D unclear. Deletions cut 4 bases from V and 13 bases from J, with 12 bases between. CDR3 length equals 11 residues. CDR1 KGHDR and CDR2 SFDVKD come from the germline V gene. CDR3 residues: CATSETTLGYF. The CDR3 DNA sequence: TGTGCCACCAGTGAGACGACGCTGGGGTACTTC.

In its sample, this clonotype was seen many times. This sequence joins TRBV20-1 and TRBJ1-5; D might be TRBD1 (5 bases). This CDR3 has 10 amino acids. The germline V and J ends were trimmed by 6 bases and 10 bases, with 10 bases remaining between them. The V gene's germline CDR1 is DFQATT and CDR2 SNEGSKA (reference sequence). CDR3 sequence: CSAFQGPQHF. The CDR3 region has the DNA TGCAGTGCGTTTCAGGGTCCCCAGCATTTT.

At least ten counts were recorded for this clonotype. The V gene is TRBV4-2, the J gene TRBJ1-6; unclear D gene. CDR1 is LGHNA and CDR2 is YNFKEQ in the germline V gene. This CDR3 is 14 amino acids long. Trimming took 0 bases from V and 6 from J, leaving 6 bases between them. The DNA for the CDR3 is TGTGCCAGCAGCCAAGACAGCGTTAATTCACCCCTCCACTTT. Its protein is CASSQDSVNSPLHF.

The rearrangement uses TRBV25-1 and TRBJ2-7; possibly TRBD2 for D (5 bases). The CDR3 consists of 14 residues. Trimming stripped 6 bases from V and 5 bases from J, with 17 bases between. CDR1 is MGHDK, CDR2 SYGVNS, per germline. The CDR3 here is CASRADGEFHEQYF. In nucleotides, the CDR3 is TGTGCCAGCAGAGCGGACGGGGAGTTCCACGAGCAGTACTTC.

This clonotype was seen more than once but under ten times. This sequence joins TRBV19 and TRBJ2-1, with D possibly TRBD2 on 5 matching bases. CDR1 is LNHDA and CDR2 is SQIVND in the germline V gene (reference sequence). This CDR3 spans 15 amino acids. Trimming pared 5 bases from V and 10 bases from J, leaving 21 bases between. CDR3 DNA: TGTGCCAGTAGTGGTGGGTCCCAAAGGCGGAGGGAGCAGTTCTTC. Protein: CASSGGSQRRREQFF.

This clonotype was counted between two and nine times. This chain joins TRBV6-1 and TRBJ1-1; no clear D. This CDR3 comprises 15 residues. Trimming removed 4 bases from V and 3 bases from J, with 15 bases in between. The germline V gene has CDR1 MNHNS and CDR2 SASEGT. CDR3 bases: TGTGCCAGCAGTGTCCCGGCCTCTAGGTACACTGAAGCTTTCTTT. Its translation: CASSVPASRYTEAFF.

The rearrangement uses TRBV4-1 and TRBJ2-7; 8 bases fit TRBD2. Germline-derived CDR1 and CDR2 are MGHRA and YSYEKL. The CDR3 is made up of 16 amino acids. V gave up 4 bases and J gave up 3 bases; unmatched junction bases: 11. The CDR3 protein is CASSPRGSGDLYEQYF. Here the CDR3 DNA reads TGCGCCAGCAGCCCCCGTGGTAGCGGGGACCTCTACGAGCAGTACTTC.

Turning to this clonotype: At one boundary the junction diverges from the germline segment, which might be a read error. The rearrangement uses TRBV7-8 and TRBJ2-2; D possibly corresponds to TRBD2 (6 bases). The CDR3 runs 17 residues. Germline lookup yields CDR1 SGHVS and CDR2 FQNEAQ. The CDR3 sequence: CASGLLGGSKGTGELFF. CDR3 coding DNA: TGTGCCAGCGGCTTACTTGGAGGGTCGAAGGGCACCGGGGAGCTGTTTTTT.

This chain joins TRBV6-5 and TRBJ2-7; TRBD1 aligns across 10 bases. The ends lost 5 bases at V and 4 bases at J; junction bases unmatched: 5. The CDR3 totals 14 residues. Germline V gives CDR1 MNHEY, CDR2 SVGAGI. The DNA for the CDR3 is TGTGCCAGCAGTGCCCGGGACAGGGGTTACGAGCAGTACTTC. It specifies CASSARDRGYEQYF.

This clonotype was detected ten times or more. V usage is TRBV20-1 and J usage is TRBJ2-1; no reliable D call. With 3 bases removed from V and 4 bases from J, the gap between germline ends came to 19 bases. This CDR3 is 16 amino acids long. From germline, CDR1 is DFQATT and CDR2 SNEGSKA (reference sequence). CDR3 sequence: CSASLSQGRKYNEQFF. The DNA for the CDR3 is TGCAGTGCTAGCCTCTCCCAAGGACGAAAATACAATGAGCAGTTCTTC.

The chain employs TRBV20-1 and TRBJ1-1, with 7 bases fitting TRBD1. CDR3 size: 13 residues. Germline CDR1 and CDR2: DFQATT and SNEGSKA (reference sequence). V gave up 6 bases and J gave up 3 bases; unmatched junction bases: 7. CDR3 bases: TGCAGTGCGAACGGACAGGTAGACACTGAAGCTTTCTTT. This translates into CSANGQVDTEAFF.

The rearrangement links TRBV4-3 to TRBJ1-4; 7 bases agree with TRBD1. Germline values: CDR1 LGHNA, CDR2 YSLEER. Trimming cost V 1 base and J 4 bases; bases outside gene matches: 6. This CDR3 contains 16 residues. The CDR3 protein is CASSQGQGVFNEKLFF. Here the CDR3 DNA reads TGCGCCAGCAGCCAAGGACAGGGCGTCTTTAATGAAAAACTGTTTTTT.

This clonotype was seen a handful of times. V gene TRBV5-1 combines with J gene TRBJ1-2; the D gene is possibly TRBD1 (6 bases). The germline V gene has CDR1 SGHRS and CDR2 YFSETQ. V gave up 0 bases and J gave up 0 bases, with 12 bases separating them. The CDR3 contains 16 residues. CDR3 sequence: CASSLGLQGTNYGYTF. The CDR3 coding sequence is TGCGCCAGCAGCTTGGGACTACAGGGTACTAACTATGGCTACACCTTC.

This clonotype has ten or more counts. The chain joins TRBV30 to TRBJ2-4; a weak D match, TRBD2 (5 bases). This CDR3 has 16 amino acids. The V gene lost 5 bases and the J gene lost 1 base, with 18 bases spanning the gap. Germline CDR1 is GTSNPN and CDR2 is SVGIG (reference sequence). Here the CDR3 reads CAWHPGTGGAKNIQYF. As DNA, the CDR3 is TGTGCCTGGCATCCCGGCACGGGCGGGGCCAAAAACATTCAGTACTTC.

This chain links TRBV5-6 with TRBJ2-1, with a tentative D call TRBD2 (6 bases). The CDR3 runs to 12 residues. Germline CDR1 and CDR2: SGHDT and YYEEEE. The V and J ends lost 4 bases and 9 bases respectively, with 11 bases between them. CDR3 coding DNA: TGTGCCAGCAGCCCGACTAGTTCTGAGCAGTTCTTC. Its translation is CASSPTSSEQFF.

This clonotype was seen only a few times. V gene TRBV20-1 combines with J gene TRBJ2-7; D is ambiguous. CDR3 length: 12 residues. CDR1 DFQATT and CDR2 SNEGSKA come from the germline V gene (reference sequence). Deletions cut 4 bases from V and 0 bases from J, with 7 bases between. For the CDR3, the DNA is TGCAGTGCTAATTCCGGCTCCTACGAGCAGTACTTC. Its translation is CSANSGSYEQYF.